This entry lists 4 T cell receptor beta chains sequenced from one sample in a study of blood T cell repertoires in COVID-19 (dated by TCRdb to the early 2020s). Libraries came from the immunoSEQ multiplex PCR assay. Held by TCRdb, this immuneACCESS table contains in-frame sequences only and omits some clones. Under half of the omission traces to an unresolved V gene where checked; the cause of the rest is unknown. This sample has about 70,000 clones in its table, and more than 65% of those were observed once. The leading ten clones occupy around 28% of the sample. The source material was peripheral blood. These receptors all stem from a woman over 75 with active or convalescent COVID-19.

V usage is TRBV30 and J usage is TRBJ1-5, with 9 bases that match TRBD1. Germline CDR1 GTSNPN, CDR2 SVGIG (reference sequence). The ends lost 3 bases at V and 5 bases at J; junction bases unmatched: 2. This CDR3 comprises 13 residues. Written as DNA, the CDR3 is TGTGCCTGGAGACAGGGGGCCGATCAGCCCCAGCATTTT. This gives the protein CAWRQGADQPQHF. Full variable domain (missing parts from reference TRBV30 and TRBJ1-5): SQTIHQWPATLVQPVGSPLSLECTVEGTSNPNLYWYRQAAGRGLQLLFYSVGIGQISSEVPQNLSASRPQDRQFILSSKKLLLSDSGFYLCAWRQGADQPQHFGDGTRLSIL.

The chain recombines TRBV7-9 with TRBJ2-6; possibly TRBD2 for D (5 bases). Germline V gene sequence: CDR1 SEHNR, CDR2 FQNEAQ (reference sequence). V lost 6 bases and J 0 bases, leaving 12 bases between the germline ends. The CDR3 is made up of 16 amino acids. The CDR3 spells CASSLPRGSGANVLTF. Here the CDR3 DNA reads TGTGCCAGCAGTCTCCCTCGGGGCTCTGGGGCCAACGTCCTGACTTTC.

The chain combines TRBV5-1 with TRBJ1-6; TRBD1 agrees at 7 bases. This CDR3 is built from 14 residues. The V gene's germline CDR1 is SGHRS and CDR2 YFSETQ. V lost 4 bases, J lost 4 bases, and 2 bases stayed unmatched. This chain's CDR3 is CASSQGQYNSPLHF. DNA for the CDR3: TGCGCCAGCAGCCAGGGACAGTATAATTCACCCCTCCACTTT.

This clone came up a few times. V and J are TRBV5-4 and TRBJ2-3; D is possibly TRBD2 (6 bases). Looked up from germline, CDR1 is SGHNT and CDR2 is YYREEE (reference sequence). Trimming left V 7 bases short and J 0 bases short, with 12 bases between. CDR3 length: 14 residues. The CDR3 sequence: CASSGELSTDTQYF. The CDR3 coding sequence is TGTGCCAGCTCGGGAGAACTAAGCACAGATACGCAGTATTTT.